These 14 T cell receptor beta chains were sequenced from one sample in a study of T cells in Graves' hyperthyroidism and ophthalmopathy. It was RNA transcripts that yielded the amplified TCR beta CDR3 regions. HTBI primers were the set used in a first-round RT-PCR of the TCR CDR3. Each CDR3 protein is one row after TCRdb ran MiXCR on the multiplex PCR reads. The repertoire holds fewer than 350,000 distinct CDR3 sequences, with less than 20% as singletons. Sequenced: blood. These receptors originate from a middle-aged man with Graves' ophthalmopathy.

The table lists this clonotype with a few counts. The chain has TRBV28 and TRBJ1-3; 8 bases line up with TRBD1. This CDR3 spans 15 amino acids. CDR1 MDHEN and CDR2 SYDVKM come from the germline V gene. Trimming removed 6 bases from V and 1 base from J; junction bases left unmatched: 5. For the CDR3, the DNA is TGTGCCAGCAGCGCGGACAGGGAATCTGGAAACACCATATATTTT. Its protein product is CASSADRESGNTIYF.

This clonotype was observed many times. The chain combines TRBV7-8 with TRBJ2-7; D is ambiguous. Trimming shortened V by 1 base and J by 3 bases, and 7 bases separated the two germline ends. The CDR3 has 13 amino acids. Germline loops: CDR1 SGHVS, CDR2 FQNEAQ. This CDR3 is CASSLDRHYEQYF. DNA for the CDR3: TGTGCCAGCAGCTTAGATCGACACTACGAGCAGTACTTC.

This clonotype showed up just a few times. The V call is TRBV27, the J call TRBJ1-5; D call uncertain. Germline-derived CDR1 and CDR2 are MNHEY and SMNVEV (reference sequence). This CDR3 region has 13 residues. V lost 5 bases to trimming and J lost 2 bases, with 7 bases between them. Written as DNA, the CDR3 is TGTGCCAGCAGTCGCCTGGGCAATCAGCCCCAGCATTTT. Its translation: CASSRLGNQPQHF.

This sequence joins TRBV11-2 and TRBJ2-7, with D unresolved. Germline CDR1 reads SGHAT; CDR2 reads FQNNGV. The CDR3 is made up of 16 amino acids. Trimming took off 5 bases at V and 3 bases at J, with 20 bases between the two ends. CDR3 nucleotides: TGTGCCAGCAGCCTATCAAGAATAGGCCTCGTCTACGAGCAGTACTTC. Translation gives CASSLSRIGLVYEQYF. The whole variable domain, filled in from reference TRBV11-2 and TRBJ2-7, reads EAGVAQSPRYKIIEKRQSVAFWCNPISGHATLYWYQQILGQGPKLLIQFQNNGVVDDSQLPKDRFSAERLKGVDSTLKIQPAKLEDSAVYLCASSLSRIGLVYEQYFGPGTRLTVT.

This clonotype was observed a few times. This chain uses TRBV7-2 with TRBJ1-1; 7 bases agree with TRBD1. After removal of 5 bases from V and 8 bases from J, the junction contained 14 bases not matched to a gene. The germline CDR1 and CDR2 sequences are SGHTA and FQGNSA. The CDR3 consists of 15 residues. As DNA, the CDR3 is TGTGCCAGCAGCCCCAGCCCGGACAGGTCTCGGGAAGCTTTCTTT. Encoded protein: CASSPSPDRSREAFF. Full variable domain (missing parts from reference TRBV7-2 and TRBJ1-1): GAGVSQSPSNKVTEKGKDVELRCDPISGHTALYWYRQSLGQGLEFLIYFQGNSAPDKSGLPSDRFSAERTGGSVSTLTIQRTQQEDSAVYLCASSPSPDRSREAFFGQGTRLTVV.

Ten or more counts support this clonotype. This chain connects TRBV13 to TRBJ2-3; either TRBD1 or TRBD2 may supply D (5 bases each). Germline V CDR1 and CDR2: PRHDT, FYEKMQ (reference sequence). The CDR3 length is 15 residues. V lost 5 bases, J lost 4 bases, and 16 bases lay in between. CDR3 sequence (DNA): TGTGCCAGCAGCCGAGTCGAGGGGAGCGCAGATACGCAGTATTTT. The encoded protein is CASSRVEGSADTQYF. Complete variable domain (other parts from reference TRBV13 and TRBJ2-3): AAGVIQSPRHLIKEKRETATLKCYPIPRHDTVYWYQQGPGQDPQFLISFYEKMQSDKGSIPDRFSAQQFSDYHSELNMSSLELGDSALYFCASSRVEGSADTQYFGPGTRLTVL.

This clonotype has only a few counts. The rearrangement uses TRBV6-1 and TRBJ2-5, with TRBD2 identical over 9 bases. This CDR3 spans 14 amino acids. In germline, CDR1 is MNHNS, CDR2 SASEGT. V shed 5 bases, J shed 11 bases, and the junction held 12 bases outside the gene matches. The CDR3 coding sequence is TGTGCCAGCAGTTCCACCGGGCCTAGCGGGAAACAGTACTTC. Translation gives CASSSTGPSGKQYF.

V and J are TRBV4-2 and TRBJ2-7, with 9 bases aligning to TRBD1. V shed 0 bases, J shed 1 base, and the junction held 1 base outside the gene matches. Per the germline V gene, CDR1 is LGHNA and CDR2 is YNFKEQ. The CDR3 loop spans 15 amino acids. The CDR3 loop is CASSQETGGSYEQYF. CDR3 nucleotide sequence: TGTGCCAGCAGCCAAGAGACAGGGGGATCCTACGAGCAGTACTTC.

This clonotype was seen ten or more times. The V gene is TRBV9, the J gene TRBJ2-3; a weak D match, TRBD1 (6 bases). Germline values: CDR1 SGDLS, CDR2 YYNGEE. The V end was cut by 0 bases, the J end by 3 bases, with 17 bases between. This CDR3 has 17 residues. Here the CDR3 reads CASSVAPNRVGTDTQYF. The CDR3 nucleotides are TGTGCCAGCAGCGTAGCCCCAAACAGGGTTGGAACAGATACGCAGTATTTT. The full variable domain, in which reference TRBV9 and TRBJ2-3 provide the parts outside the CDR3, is DSGVTQTPKHLITATGQRVTLRCSPRSGDLSVYWYQQSLDQGLQFLIQYYNGEERAKGNILERFSAQQFPDLHSELNLSSLELGDSALYFCASSVAPNRVGTDTQYFGPGTRLTVL.

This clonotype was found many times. DNA for the CDR3: TGTGCCTGGGCCCTCGGCGGGGCAGACGGCTACGAGCAGTACTTC. It translates to CAWALGGADGYEQYF. The chain has TRBV30 and TRBJ2-7; weak D call: TRBD2 (6 bases). The germline V and J ends were trimmed by 5 bases and 3 bases, with 20 bases remaining between them. Germline CDR1 is GTSNPN and CDR2 is SVGIG (reference sequence). CDR3 length: 15 residues. The variable domain in full, with the rest retrieved from reference TRBV30 and TRBJ2-7, is SQTIHQWPATLVQPVGSPLSLECTVEGTSNPNLYWYRQAAGRGLQLLFYSVGIGQISSEVPQNLSASRPQDRQFILSSKKLLLSDSGFYLCAWALGGADGYEQYFGPGTRLTVT.

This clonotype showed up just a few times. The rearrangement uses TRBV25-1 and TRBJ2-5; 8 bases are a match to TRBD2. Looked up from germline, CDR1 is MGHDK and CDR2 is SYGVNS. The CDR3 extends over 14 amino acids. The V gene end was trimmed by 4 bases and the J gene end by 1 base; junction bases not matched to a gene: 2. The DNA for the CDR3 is TGTGCCAGCAGTGCGCTAGCGGGCCAAGAGACCCAGTACTTC. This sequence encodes CASSALAGQETQYF.

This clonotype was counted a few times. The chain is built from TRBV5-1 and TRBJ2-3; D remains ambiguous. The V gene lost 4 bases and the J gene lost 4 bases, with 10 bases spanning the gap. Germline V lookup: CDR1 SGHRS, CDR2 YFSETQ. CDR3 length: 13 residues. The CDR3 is CASSLDLSDTQYF. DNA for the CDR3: TGCGCCAGCAGCCTGGACCTCTCAGATACGCAGTATTTT.

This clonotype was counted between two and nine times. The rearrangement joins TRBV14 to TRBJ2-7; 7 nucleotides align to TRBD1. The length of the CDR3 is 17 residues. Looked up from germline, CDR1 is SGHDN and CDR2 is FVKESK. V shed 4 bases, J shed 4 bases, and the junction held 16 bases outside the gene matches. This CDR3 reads CASSRLTDRVHPYEQYF. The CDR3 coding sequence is TGTGCCAGCAGCCGACTTACCGACAGGGTCCACCCATACGAGCAGTACTTC.

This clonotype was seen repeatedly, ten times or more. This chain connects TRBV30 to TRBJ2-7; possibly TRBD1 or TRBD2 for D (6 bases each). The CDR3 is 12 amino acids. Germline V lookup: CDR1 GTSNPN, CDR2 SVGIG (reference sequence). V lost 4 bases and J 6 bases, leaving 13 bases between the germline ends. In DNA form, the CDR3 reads TGTGCCTGGAAGGGGGGAGCGGCCGAGCAGTACTTC. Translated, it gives CAWKGGAAEQYF.